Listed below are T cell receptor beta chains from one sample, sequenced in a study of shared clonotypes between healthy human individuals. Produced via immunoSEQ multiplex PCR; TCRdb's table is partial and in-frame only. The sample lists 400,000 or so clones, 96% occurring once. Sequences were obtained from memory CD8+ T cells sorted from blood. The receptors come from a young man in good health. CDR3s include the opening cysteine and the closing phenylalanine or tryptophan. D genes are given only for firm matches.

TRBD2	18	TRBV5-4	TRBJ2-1	CASSWGLQAGGSYNEQFF
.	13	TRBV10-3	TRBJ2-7	CAISRDSIYEQYF
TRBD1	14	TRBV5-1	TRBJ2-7	CASSLVGGLYEQYF
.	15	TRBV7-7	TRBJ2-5	CASSSRTLLWETQYF
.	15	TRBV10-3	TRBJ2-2	CAISESGRGPGELFF
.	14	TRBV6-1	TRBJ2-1	CASSEAHTGWGQFF
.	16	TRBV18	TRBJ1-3	CASSPYATGSGNTIYF
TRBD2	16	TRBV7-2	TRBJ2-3	CASSFRTSGPTDTQYF
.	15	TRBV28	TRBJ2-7	CASSFRAIVGYEQYF
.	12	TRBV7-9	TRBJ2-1	CASSLNPTGQFF
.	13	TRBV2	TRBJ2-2	CASRTANTGELFF
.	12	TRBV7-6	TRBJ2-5	CASRASAETQYF
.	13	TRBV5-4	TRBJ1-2	CASSLRAPYGYTF
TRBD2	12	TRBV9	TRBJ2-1	CASSTSGDEQFF
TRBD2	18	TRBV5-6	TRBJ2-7	CASSFNLPGTRPTYEQYF
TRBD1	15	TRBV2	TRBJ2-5	CASSDTGQGYETQYF
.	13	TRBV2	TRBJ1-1	CAITSLSNTEAFF
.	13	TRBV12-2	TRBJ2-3	CASRLGGTDTQYF